Listed below are T cell receptor beta chains from one sample, sequenced in a study of blood T cell repertoires in COVID-19. Libraries were prepared by immunoSEQ multiplex PCR; TCRdb keeps only in-frame clonotypes and omits some of them. The sample consists of 250,000 or so clones, 90% of them appearing once. Sequencing was done on a sample of peripheral blood. These TCRs come from a woman in her sixties or seventies with COVID-19, enrolled during active disease. The CDR3 runs from the conserved cysteine through the conserved F or W. The D gene is left open where the match is weak. Rows may omit the clone size; those that give it use once, few, many or a size class.

TRBV24-1,-,-,TRBJ2-2,CATSDERNTGELFF,TGTGCCACCAGTGATGAGAGGAACACCGGGGAGCTGTTTTTT
TRBV30,-,TRBD1,TRBJ1-1,CASHDRGTEAFF,TGTGCCTCCCACGACAGGGGGACTGAAGCTTTCTTT
TRBV4-2,-,TRBD1,TRBJ1-2,CASSQTDRGRSYGYTF,TGTGCCAGCAGCCAAACGGACAGGGGAAGAAGCTATGGCTACACCTTC
TRBV7-9,few,-,TRBJ1-2,CASSALRYGYTF,TGTGCCAGCAGCGCTCTACGGTATGGCTACACCTTC
TRBV28,-,TRBD1,TRBJ1-3,CASSFGTGVSGNTIYF,TGTGCCAGCAGCTTTGGGACAGGGGTCTCTGGAAACACCATATATTTT
TRBV7-6,-,TRBD1,TRBJ2-3,CASSLDRGADTQYF,TGTGCCAGCAGCTTGGACAGGGGGGCAGATACGCAGTATTTT
TRBV4-1,-,-,TRBJ1-1,CASSQGRGRNTEAFF,TGCGCCAGCAGCCAAGGACGGGGGAGGAACACTGAAGCTTTCTTT
TRBV5-7,-,-,TRBJ2-7,CASSTYRVHEQYF,TGTGCCAGCAGCACCTACAGGGTCCACGAGCAGTACTTC
TRBV6-4,-,TRBD1,TRBJ1-1,CASSDTFRQGGDTEAFF,TGTGCCAGCAGTGACACATTCCGACAGGGGGGAGACACTGAAGCTTTCTTT
TRBV19,-,TRBD1,TRBJ2-1,CASSIARDRKFF,TGTGCCAGTAGTATAGCCCGGGACAGGAAGTTCTTC
TRBV11-2,-,TRBD1,TRBJ1-4,CASRPIQGATNEKLFF,TGTGCCAGCAGACCAATACAGGGGGCAACTAATGAAAAACTGTTTTTT
TRBV7-2,-,TRBD1,TRBJ1-6,CATARGTGGGSYNSPLHF,TGTGCCACAGCTCGAGGGACAGGGGGCGGATCCTATAATTCACCCCTCCACTTT
TRBV2,-,-,TRBJ2-2,CASSEDRPTNTGELFF,TGTGCCAGCAGTGAAGACAGGCCGACGAACACCGGGGAGCTGTTTTTT
TRBV6-5,-,TRBD1,TRBJ1-5,CASRHRGVGQPQHF,TGTGCCAGCAGGCACAGGGGAGTCGGGCAGCCCCAGCATTTT
TRBV10-3,-,TRBD1,TRBJ2-2,CATEGTVNTGELFF,TGTGCCACGGAAGGGACAGTCAACACCGGGGAGCTGTTTTTT
TRBV7-2,-,TRBD1,TRBJ1-6,CASSSRPGQGRLPLHF,TGTGCCAGCAGCTCCCGACCGGGACAGGGGAGGTTACCCCTCCACTTT
TRBV29-1,-,-,TRBJ1-1,CSVDFAGLNTEAFF,TGCAGCGTTGATTTCGCAGGGCTAAACACTGAAGCTTTCTTT
TRBV29-1,-,TRBD2,TRBJ2-3,CSAAGGRGTDTQYF,TGCAGCGCAGCGGGGGGGCGAGGCACAGATACGCAGTATTTT
TRBV6-5,-,-,TRBJ1-4,CASSYSPGEREKLFF,TGTGCCAGCAGTTACTCGCCAGGGGAACGGGAAAAACTGTTTTTT
TRBV6-2/TRBV6-3,-,TRBD1,TRBJ1-1,CASSSPGQPNTEAFF,TGTGCCAGCAGTTCCCCGGGACAGCCGAACACTGAAGCTTTCTTT
TRBV5-1,-,TRBD1,TRBJ1-2,CASSSTGDYGYTF,TGCGCCAGCAGCAGTACAGGGGACTATGGCTACACCTTC
TRBV6-2/TRBV6-3,once,-,TRBJ1-2,CASSVDSNLYGYTF,TGTGCCAGCAGTGTGGACAGTAACCTCTATGGCTACACCTTC
TRBV7-2,-,-,TRBJ1-6,CASSQQQGSNSPLHF,TGTGCCAGCAGCCAACAACAGGGATCGAATTCACCCCTCCACTTT
TRBV12-3/TRBV12-4,-,-,TRBJ1-1,CASSPFPNTEAFF,TGTGCCAGCAGTCCCTTCCCGAACACTGAAGCTTTCTTT
TRBV9,-,-,TRBJ1-1,CASSVAQLNTEAFF,TGTGCCAGCAGCGTGGCACAGCTGAACACTGAAGCTTTCTTT
TRBV7-9,-,-,TRBJ1-6,CASSLSTPTHGDSPLHF,TGTGCCAGCAGCTTATCGACCCCGACCCACGGGGATTCACCCCTCCACTTT